This T cell receptor beta chain was identified during a study of blood T cell repertoires in COVID-19. J was trimmed by 4 bases and V by 10 bases; bases with no gene match: 4. Per the germline V gene, CDR1 is SNHLY and CDR2 is FYNNEI. The length of the CDR3 is 13 residues. Original analysis: Quantification of nucleated cells was approximated via reference gene primer amplification. The assay was immunoSEQ multiplex PCR, and TCRdb's table has in-frame clones only and misses some. The DNA gave D and trimming, while V, J and clone size come from that table. The table shows over 65,000 clones, with approximately 90% occurring only once.

The sequencing sample was made of peripheral blood. This rearrangement joins TRBV2 to TRBJ2-5; 12 bases are a match to TRBD2. The receptor's source is a human donor in a cohort sampled during active COVID-19. CDR3 region: CATSSGGGETQYF. The DNA for the CDR3 is TGTGCCACCTCTAGCGGGGGGGGAGAGACCCAGTACTTC.